This T cell receptor beta chain was sequenced in a study of blood T cell repertoires in COVID-19. Study details: Some COVID-19 samples were acute and others convalescent; all came from the United States, Italy and Spain.

The germline V gene encodes CDR1 MNHEY and CDR2 SVGAGI. CDR3 length equals 15 residues. The V end was cut by 6 bases, the J end by 2 bases, with 15 bases between. The protocol was immunoSEQ multiplex PCR, while the TCRdb copy is restricted to in-frame clones and leaves out a portion. The sample lists nearly 95,000 clones; approximately 74% were seen once. Sequencing was performed on peripheral blood. The receptor was derived from a man between 65 and 80 years old with COVID-19, enrolled during active disease. This sequence joins TRBV6-5 and TRBJ2-3; D remains ambiguous. The CDR3 spells CASSYGQYHTDTQYF. The CDR3 nucleotides read TGTGCCAGCAGCTATGGGCAGTACCACACAGATACGCAGTATTTT.